This TCR beta chain comes out of a study of low-dose radiotherapy and immunotherapy resistance in tumors. Per the germline V gene, CDR1 is SGHDT and CDR2 is YYEEEE. Germline trimming cut 3 bases from V and 2 bases from J; bases unmatched to any gene: 10. This CDR3 has 16 amino acids. Primers used for first-strand cDNA, a TRAV- and TRBV-specific set, covered both alpha and beta chains. Over 20 PCR cycles, TCRs were amplified from a constant-region primer and V-primer adapter. TCRdb independently ran MiXCR on the reads; one entry per CDR3 protein. The sample lists tens of thousands of distinct CDR3 sequences; 20% to 25% were seen once. As for time point: after trial treatment. As to treatment: LDRT plus nivolumab, ipilimumab, low-dose cyclophosphamide and aspirin (RACIN trial).

The gene calls are TRBV5-6 and TRBJ2-7, with TRBD2 matching over 8 bases. This receptor was obtained from a female donor with ovarian cancer. The input for sequencing was PBMCs, taken after low-dose radiotherapy plus immunotherapy. CDR3 bases: TGTGCCAGCAGCTGGGCCCGGGCGGGAGGAACCTACGAGCAGTACTTC. This translates into CASSWARAGGTYEQYF.